Detailed here is one T cell receptor (beta chain). Its cognate antigen is unknown. The CDR3 totals 19 residues. The germline CDR1 and CDR2 sequences are SEHNR and FQNEAQ (reference sequence). Trimming removed 5 bases from V and 4 bases from J, with 27 bases in between. This sample was taken from a study of graft-versus-host responses after intestinal transplantation. Sequencing used immunoSEQ multiplex PCR; TCRdb keeps in-frame clones, though not all of them. The profile shows about 20,000 clones, roughly 86% of them singletons. General study points: Individuals who had graft-donor T cell macrochimerism had allografts that showed high graft-versus-host to host-versus-graft clonal ratios.

The sample in question was PBMCs, obtained roughly 32 weeks after intestinal transplant. This chain connects TRBV7-9 to TRBJ2-1; D may be TRBD1 or TRBD2 (6 bases each). This clonotype originated in a human patient who received an intestinal transplant, so some T cells may come from the graft donor. This CDR3 is CASSVEGGSRTFLYNEQFF. The CDR3 bases are TGTGCCAGCAGCGTAGAGGGGGGATCCCGCACCTTCCTATACAATGAGCAGTTCTTC.